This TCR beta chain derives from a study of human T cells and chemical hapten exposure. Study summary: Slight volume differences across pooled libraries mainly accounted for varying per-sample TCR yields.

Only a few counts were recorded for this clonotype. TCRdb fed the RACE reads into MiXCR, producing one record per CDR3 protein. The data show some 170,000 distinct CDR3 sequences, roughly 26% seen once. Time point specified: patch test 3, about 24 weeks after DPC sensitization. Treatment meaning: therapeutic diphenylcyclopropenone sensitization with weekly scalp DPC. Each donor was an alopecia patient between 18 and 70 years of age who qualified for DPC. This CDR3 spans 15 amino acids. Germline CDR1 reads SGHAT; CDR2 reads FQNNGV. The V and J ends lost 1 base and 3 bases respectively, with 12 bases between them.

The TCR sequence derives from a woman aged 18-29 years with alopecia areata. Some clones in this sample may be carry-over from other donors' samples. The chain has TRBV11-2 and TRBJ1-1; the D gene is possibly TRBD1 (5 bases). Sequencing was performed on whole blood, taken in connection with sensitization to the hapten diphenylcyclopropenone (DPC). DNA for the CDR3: TGTGCCAGCAGCTTAGCGGTGGGGGTATACACTGAAGCTTTCTTT. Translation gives CASSLAVGVYTEAFF. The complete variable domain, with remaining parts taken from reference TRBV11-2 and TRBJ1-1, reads EAGVAQSPRYKIIEKRQSVAFWCNPISGHATLYWYQQILGQGPKLLIQFQNNGVVDDSQLPKDRFSAERLKGVDSTLKIQPAKLEDSAVYLCASSLAVGVYTEAFFGQGTRLTVV.